The source of this T cell receptor (beta chain) is a study of shared clonotypes between healthy human individuals. The assay was immunoSEQ multiplex PCR, and TCRdb's table has in-frame clones only and misses some. The sample yields approximately 2.4 million clones, nearly 97% seen once. Only Caucasian adults living in Nashville, Tennessee made up the donor group. Between the trimmed V and J ends, which lost 4 bases and 0 bases, there was a span of 14 bases. CDR1 MGHRA and CDR2 YSYEKL come from the germline V gene. The CDR3 length is 16 residues. The chain uses TRBV4-1 and TRBJ2-3, with D possibly TRBD1 on 5 matching bases. This TCR was sampled from a man between 18 and 29 years old in good health. The source material was naive CD4+ T cells sorted from blood. Noted subset: CD45RA+ positively selected. CDR3 sequence (DNA): TGCGCCAGCAGCCGTCTAGGGGCCGCTAGCACAGATACGCAGTATTTT. Translating it yields CASSRLGAASTDTQYF.